Listed below are T cell receptor beta chains from one sample, sequenced in a study of shared clonotypes between healthy human individuals. Sequencing used immunoSEQ multiplex PCR; TCRdb keeps in-frame clones, though not all of them. The sample carries 75,000 to 100,000 clones, less than 50% recorded once. The specimen was PBMCs. These receptors were collected from a woman aged 40-49 years in good health. Some clones in this sample may be carry-over from other donors' samples. Each CDR3 is given with its conserved first and last residue.

V	J	CDR3
TRBV9	TRBJ2-3	CASSVGNRGGTDTQYF
TRBV29-1	TRBJ1-1	CSGHRGGMNTEAFF
TRBV7-2	TRBJ1-2	CASSRRGLDANYGYTF
TRBV30	TRBJ2-3	CAWRLGLHTDTQYF
TRBV7-2	TRBJ2-3	CASSLVGPGNTDTQYF
TRBV4-1	TRBJ2-7	CASSDPGSGRHSSYEQYF
TRBV28	TRBJ2-2	CASRSLSGNTGELFF
TRBV5-4	TRBJ2-5	CASSLKGGDKQETQYF
TRBV7-3	TRBJ2-3	CASSLVGADTQYF
TRBV4-1	TRBJ2-5	CASSEGLAGSIQETQYF
TRBV10-3	TRBJ2-1	CAITRTSGGENEQFF
TRBV5-1	TRBJ2-7	CASSPRNTGWEVEQYF
TRBV29-1	TRBJ2-2	CSVLSLAGELFF
TRBV19	TRBJ2-7	CASSGRISYEQYF
TRBV9	TRBJ2-6	CASSVVGSGANVLTF